The 26 T cell receptor beta chains below all came from one sample that was sequenced in a study of blood T cell repertoires in COVID-19. Assay: immunoSEQ multiplex PCR; the TCRdb copy retains only in-frame clones and omits some. The sample yields around 230,000 clones, approximately 90% seen once. Sequenced input: peripheral blood. Every receptor here comes from a man aged 60-69 years who had recovered from COVID-19.

The chain employs TRBV4-1 and TRBJ1-5; D not certain. Trimming removed 0 bases at V and 1 base at J, with 13 bases between. This CDR3 contains 17 residues. CDR1 MGHRA and CDR2 YSYEKL come from the germline V gene. In DNA, the CDR3 is TGCGCCAGCAGCCAAGATGTTACAGACGGCAGCAATCAGCCCCAGCATTTT. It codes for CASSQDVTDGSNQPQHF.

The chain links TRBV5-1 to TRBJ1-5; TRBD1 matches 7 bases. Trimming cost V 2 bases and J 4 bases; bases outside gene matches: 9. In germline, CDR1 is SGHRS, CDR2 YFSETQ. This CDR3 region has 16 residues. The chain's CDR3 is CASSFGPDRSNQPQHF. Here the CDR3 DNA reads TGCGCCAGCAGCTTTGGCCCGGACAGGTCGAATCAGCCCCAGCATTTT.

The chain joins TRBV6-6 to TRBJ2-3, with TRBD2 matching over 8 bases. The junction had 15 bases not matched to a gene; V was cut back by 5 bases and J by 8 bases. Germline-derived CDR1 and CDR2 are MNHNY and SVGAGI (reference sequence). The CDR3 runs to 16 residues. The CDR3 region is CASSPGGAPTDGTQYF. The DNA of the CDR3 is TGTGCCAGCAGTCCGGGGGGGGCGCCCACAGATGGTACGCAGTATTTT.

This chain connects TRBV2 to TRBJ1-4; D call uncertain. The germline CDR1 and CDR2 sequences are SNHLY and FYNNEI. The V end lost 2 bases, the J end lost 1 base, and 5 bases lay between the germline ends. This CDR3 contains 14 residues. The CDR3 here is CASSEFKTNEKLFF. The CDR3 DNA follows: TGTGCCAGCAGTGAATTTAAAACTAATGAAAAACTGTTTTTT.

The chain links TRBV27 to TRBJ1-5, with D possibly matching TRBD1 (5 bases). The CDR3 is 16 amino acids. Looked up from germline, CDR1 is MNHEY and CDR2 is SMNVEV (reference sequence). Trimming cost V 4 bases and J 3 bases, with 16 bases left between them. CDR3 nucleotides: TGTGCCAGCAGTTCCGCGGCGCGGACACACAATCAGCCCCAGCATTTT. This codes for CASSSAARTHNQPQHF.

The chain is built from TRBV12-3 or TRBV12-4 and TRBJ1-2; 8 bases are shared with TRBD1. The length of the CDR3 is 13 residues. The V and J ends lost 7 bases and 8 bases, in that order; junction bases with no gene match: 9. CDR3 loop: CASTLGAGGGYTF. The CDR3, as DNA: TGTGCCAGCACCCTTGGGGCAGGGGGCGGCTACACCTTC.

This clone came up a few times. The chain employs TRBV5-5 and TRBJ1-2; D might be TRBD1 (6 bases). The length of the CDR3 is 14 residues. The germline CDR1 and CDR2 sequences are SGHKS and YYEKEE (reference sequence). The germline V and J ends were trimmed by 4 bases and 2 bases, with 12 bases remaining between them. In nucleotides, the CDR3 is TGTGCCAGCAGCGCCTCGGACAGAAACTATGGCTACACCTTC. This encodes CASSASDRNYGYTF.

V gene TRBV25-1 combines with J gene TRBJ1-2, with D possibly being TRBD1 (6 bases). Trimming shortened V by 10 bases and J by 0 bases, and 12 bases separated the two germline ends. The CDR3 sequence is 13 residues long. Germline V gene data show CDR1 as MGHDK and CDR2 as SYGVNS. The CDR3 reads CATQDRANYGYTF. The DNA of the CDR3 is TGTGCCACCCAGGACAGAGCTAACTATGGCTACACCTTC.

This clone is a singleton in its sample. The chain uses TRBV27 and TRBJ1-1, with a weak D call TRBD1 (5 bases). The V end lost 8 bases, the J end lost 3 bases, and 13 bases lay between the germline ends. The CDR3 has 13 amino acids. Germline-derived CDR1 and CDR2 are MNHEY and SMNVEV (reference sequence). As DNA, the CDR3 is TGTGCCAGCGCTATCGGGGGGGACACTGAAGCTTTCTTT. It specifies CASAIGGDTEAFF.

V gene TRBV11-2 combines with J gene TRBJ1-2; possibly TRBD1 for D (6 bases). The germline V gene encodes CDR1 SGHAT and CDR2 FQNNGV. This CDR3 has 15 residues. The V end was cut by 5 bases, the J end by 4 bases, with 17 bases between. The CDR3 DNA follows: TGTGCCAGCAGCGACACAGGGATCTGGGGCTATGGCTACACCTTC. Its translation is CASSDTGIWGYGYTF.

This clone is a singleton in its sample. The chain has TRBV24-1 and TRBJ2-7, with 9 bases that match TRBD1. Germline CDR1 is KGHDR and CDR2 is SFDVKD. This CDR3 is built from 16 residues. Germline trimming cut 7 bases from V and 7 bases from J; bases unmatched to any gene: 16. The CDR3 reads CATRRPGTGPLGEQYV. The CDR3 nucleotides are TGTGCCACCAGACGCCCCGGGACAGGGCCCTTGGGGGAGCAGTACGTC.

This clone was seen just once. This chain connects TRBV19 to TRBJ1-5; TRBD1 is a possible D gene (5 bases). Trimming took off 5 bases at V and 4 bases at J, with 24 bases between the two ends. This CDR3 is built from 18 residues. Germline CDR1 and CDR2: LNHDA and SQIVND (reference sequence). CDR3: CASSPYRGGTVGNQPQHF. The CDR3 nucleotides are TGTGCCAGTAGTCCTTACCGGGGAGGGACCGTCGGGAATCAGCCCCAGCATTTT. The full variable domain, in which reference TRBV19 and TRBJ1-5 provide the parts outside the CDR3, is DGGITQSPKYLFRKEGQNVTLSCEQNLNHDAMYWYRQDPGQGLRLIYYSQIVNDFQKGDIAEGYSVSREKKESFPLTVTSAQKNPTAFYLCASSPYRGGTVGNQPQHFGDGTRLSIL.

This clone was found a few times. The chain carries TRBV6-5 and TRBJ1-1, with 9 nucleotides matching TRBD1. Germline CDR1 and CDR2: MNHEY and SVGAGI. The CDR3 runs to 14 residues. J gave up 5 bases and V 2 bases, and 3 bases lay outside the gene matches. The CDR3 region is CASSYGTGTTEAFF. The CDR3 region has the DNA TGTGCCAGCAGTTACGGGACAGGGACAACTGAAGCTTTCTTT.

The CDR3 reads CASSEGQGAGNEQFF. CDR3 DNA: TGTGCCAGCAGTGAGGGACAGGGGGCAGGTAATGAGCAGTTCTTC. The V call is TRBV6-4, the J call TRBJ2-1, with 12 nucleotides matching TRBD1. Germline values: CDR1 MRHNA, CDR2 SNTAGT. V shed 3 bases and J 7 bases; nucleotides not matched to a gene: 4. The CDR3 totals 15 residues.

The V call is TRBV24-1, the J call TRBJ1-2, with D possibly TRBD1 on 5 matching bases. Germline V gene lookup returns CDR1 KGHDR and CDR2 SFDVKD. Trimming took off 2 bases at V and 6 bases at J, with 18 bases between the two ends. This CDR3 region has 16 residues. CDR3 DNA sequence: TGTGCCACCAGTGATTCGCGACAGCCCTCAGACAATGGCTACACCTTC. Protein: CATSDSRQPSDNGYTF.

The rearrangement uses TRBV6-1 and TRBJ1-4, with D perhaps matching TRBD1 (6 bases). The ends were cut back, 3 bases at V and 13 bases at J, with 18 bases in the middle. This CDR3 is built from 14 residues. Germline CDR1 reads MNHNS; CDR2 reads SASEGT. The CDR3 DNA reads as TGTGCCAGCAGTGAGGTTTCACGCAGAGGGGGACTGTTTTTT. Its translation: CASSEVSRRGGLFF.

The V gene is TRBV5-4, the J gene TRBJ1-6; weak D call: TRBD1 (6 bases). V shed 2 bases and J shed 5 bases, with 8 bases lying between them. CDR3 length: 14 residues. Germline loops: CDR1 SGHNT, CDR2 YYREEE (reference sequence). CDR3 bases: TGTGCCAGCAGCTTAGGGGGTAATAATTCACCCCTCCACTTT. It translates to CASSLGGNNSPLHF.

This chain uses TRBV27 with TRBJ2-3; 10 bases match TRBD2. The trim removed 3 bases at V and 15 bases at J, leaving 12 bases unmatched. The CDR3 contains 14 residues. Germline V gene data show CDR1 as MNHEY and CDR2 as SMNVEV (reference sequence). The CDR3 region is CASSFRPLAGECYF. The CDR3 region has the DNA TGTGCCAGCAGTTTTCGGCCGCTAGCGGGGGAGTGTTATTTT.

In its sample, this clone was seen many times. V gene TRBV12-3 or TRBV12-4 combines with J gene TRBJ1-3; D gene unclear. This CDR3 is built from 13 residues. Trimming took 6 bases from V and 6 from J, leaving 12 bases between them. The CDR3 loop is CASRGSSLNTIYF. The DNA of the CDR3 is TGTGCCAGCAGAGGGAGTTCTCTAAACACCATATATTTT.

The chain has TRBV6-6 and TRBJ2-1; 8 positions match TRBD1. The length of the CDR3 is 12 residues. CDR1 and CDR2 from the germline V gene are MNHNY and SVGAGI (reference sequence). The trim removed 4 bases at V and 13 bases at J, leaving 6 bases unmatched. The CDR3 sequence is CASSSSGGIQFF. The CDR3 DNA reads as TGTGCCAGCAGTTCCTCAGGGGGCATACAGTTCTTC.

This rearrangement joins TRBV9 to TRBJ1-1; 8 nucleotides agree with TRBD1. This CDR3 spans 15 amino acids. Germline CDR1 and CDR2: SGDLS and YYNGEE. Trimming at V came to 4 bases and at J to 4 bases, leaving 9 bases not matched to a gene. The CDR3: CASSIGTDRATEAFF. DNA of the CDR3: TGTGCCAGCAGCATTGGGACGGACAGGGCCACTGAAGCTTTCTTT. Combining the CDR3 with reference TRBV9 and TRBJ1-1 gives the whole variable domain DSGVTQTPKHLITATGQRVTLRCSPRSGDLSVYWYQQSLDQGLQFLIQYYNGEERAKGNILERFSAQQFPDLHSELNLSSLELGDSALYFCASSIGTDRATEAFFGQGTRLTVV.

The chain has TRBV15 and TRBJ1-2, with D maybe TRBD1 (6 bases). The V and J ends lost 0 bases and 6 bases respectively, with 11 bases between them. This CDR3 is built from 14 residues. Germline CDR1 reads LNHNV; CDR2 reads YYDKDF (reference sequence). The CDR3 sequence: CATSRDLQGDGYTF. As DNA, the CDR3 is TGTGCCACCAGCAGAGACTTACAGGGAGATGGCTACACCTTC.

This sequence joins TRBV19 and TRBJ1-3, with 7 bases that match TRBD1. The germline V gene encodes CDR1 LNHDA and CDR2 SQIVND (reference sequence). The trim removed 4 bases at V and 11 bases at J, leaving 17 bases unmatched. CDR3 length equals 16 residues. This chain's CDR3 is CASSTSADRSRRAIYF. CDR3 in DNA: TGTGCCAGTAGTACCTCCGCGGACAGGTCCCGGCGGGCCATATATTTT.

This clone has a single count. The chain combines TRBV5-1 with TRBJ2-3; 9 bases fit TRBD1. V shed 1 base and J 2 bases; nucleotides not matched to a gene: 5. Germline CDR1 reads SGHRS; CDR2 reads YFSETQ. The CDR3 totals 16 residues. This chain's CDR3 is CASSLTTGGVTDTQYF. The CDR3 DNA follows: TGCGCCAGCAGCTTGACGACAGGGGGAGTCACAGATACGCAGTATTTT.

In this sample, this clone turned up once. The rearrangement uses TRBV11-2 and TRBJ2-7; TRBD2 agrees at 8 bases. Trimming removed 5 bases from V and 1 base from J; junction bases left unmatched: 13. This CDR3 has 17 residues. Germline lookup yields CDR1 SGHAT and CDR2 FQNNGV. CDR3 in amino acids: CASSLRRAGGLSYEQYF. As DNA, the CDR3 is TGTGCCAGCAGCCTAAGACGGGCGGGGGGTTTATCCTACGAGCAGTACTTC.

In nucleotides, the CDR3 is TGTGCCAGTACCCACCCCGGGGGGCGAGTCACCGGGGAGCTGTTTTTT. This encodes CASTHPGGRVTGELFF. The chain is built from TRBV19 and TRBJ2-2; a weak D match, TRBD2 (7 bases). V was clipped by 7 bases and J by 4 bases, with 19 bases between them. CDR1 LNHDA and CDR2 SQIVND come from the germline V gene (reference sequence). This CDR3 is 16 amino acids long.